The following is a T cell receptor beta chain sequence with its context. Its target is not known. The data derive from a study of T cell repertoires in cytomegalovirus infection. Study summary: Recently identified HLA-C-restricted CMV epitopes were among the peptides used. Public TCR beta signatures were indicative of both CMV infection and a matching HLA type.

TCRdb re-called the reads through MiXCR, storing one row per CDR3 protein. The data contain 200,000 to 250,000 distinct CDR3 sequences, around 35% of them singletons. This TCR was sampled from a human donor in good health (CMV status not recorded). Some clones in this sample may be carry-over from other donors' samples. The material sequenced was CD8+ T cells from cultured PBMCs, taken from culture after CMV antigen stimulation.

The CDR3 DNA follows: TGTGCCATCGGAGCGCTAGCGGGAGGGCCAGGTGAGCAGTTCTTC. It translates to CAIGALAGGPGEQFF. The chain recombines TRBV10-3 with TRBJ2-1; TRBD2 aligns across 12 bases. Germline CDR1 reads ENHRY; CDR2 reads SYGVKD. This CDR3 contains 15 residues. J was trimmed by 9 bases and V by 8 bases; bases with no gene match: 11.